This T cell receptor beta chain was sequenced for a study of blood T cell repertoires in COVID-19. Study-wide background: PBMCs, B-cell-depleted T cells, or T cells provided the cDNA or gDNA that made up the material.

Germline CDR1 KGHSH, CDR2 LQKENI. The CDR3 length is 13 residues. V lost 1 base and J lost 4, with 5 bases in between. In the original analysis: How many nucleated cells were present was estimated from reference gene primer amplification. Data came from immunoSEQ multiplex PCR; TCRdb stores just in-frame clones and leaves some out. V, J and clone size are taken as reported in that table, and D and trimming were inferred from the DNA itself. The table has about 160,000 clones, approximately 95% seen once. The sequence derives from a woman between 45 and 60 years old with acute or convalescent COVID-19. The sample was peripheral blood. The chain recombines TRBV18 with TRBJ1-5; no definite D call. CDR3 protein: CASSPHRNQPQHF. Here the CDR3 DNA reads TGTGCCAGCTCACCACACAGAAATCAGCCCCAGCATTTT.